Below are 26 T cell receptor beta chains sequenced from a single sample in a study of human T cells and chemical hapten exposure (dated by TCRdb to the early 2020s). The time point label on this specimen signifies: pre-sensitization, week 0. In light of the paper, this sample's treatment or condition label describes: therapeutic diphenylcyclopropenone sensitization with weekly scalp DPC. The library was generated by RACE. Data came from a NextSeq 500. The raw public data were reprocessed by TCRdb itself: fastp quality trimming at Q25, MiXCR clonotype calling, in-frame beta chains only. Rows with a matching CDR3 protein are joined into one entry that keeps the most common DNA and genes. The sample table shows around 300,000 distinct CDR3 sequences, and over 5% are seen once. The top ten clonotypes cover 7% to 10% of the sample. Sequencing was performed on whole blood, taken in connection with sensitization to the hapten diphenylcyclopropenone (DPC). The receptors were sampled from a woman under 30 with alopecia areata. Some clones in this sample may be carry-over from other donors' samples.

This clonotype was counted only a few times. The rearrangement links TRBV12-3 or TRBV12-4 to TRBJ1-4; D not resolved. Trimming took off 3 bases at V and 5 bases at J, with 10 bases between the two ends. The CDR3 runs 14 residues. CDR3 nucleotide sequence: TGTGCCAGCAGTTTTCAAGTGCCGAATGAAAAACTGTTTTTT. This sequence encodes CASSFQVPNEKLFF.

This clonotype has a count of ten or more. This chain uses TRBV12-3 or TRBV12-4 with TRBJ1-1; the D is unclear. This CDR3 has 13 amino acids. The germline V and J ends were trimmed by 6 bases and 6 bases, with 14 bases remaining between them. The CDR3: CASRLQGIAEAFF. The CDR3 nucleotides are TGTGCCAGCAGGCTCCAAGGAATCGCTGAAGCTTTCTTT.

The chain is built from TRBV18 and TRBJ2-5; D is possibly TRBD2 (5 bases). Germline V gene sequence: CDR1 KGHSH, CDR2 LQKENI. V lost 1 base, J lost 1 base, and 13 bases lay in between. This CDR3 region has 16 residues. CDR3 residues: CASSPLGREAQETQYF. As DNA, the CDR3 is TGTGCCAGCTCACCACTAGGGAGAGAGGCCCAAGAGACCCAGTACTTC.

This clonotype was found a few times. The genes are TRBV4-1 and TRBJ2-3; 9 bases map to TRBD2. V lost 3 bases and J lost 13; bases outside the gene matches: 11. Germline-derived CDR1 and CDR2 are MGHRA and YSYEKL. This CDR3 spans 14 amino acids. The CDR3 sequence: CASSQETSGMVEYF. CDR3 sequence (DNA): TGCGCCAGCAGCCAGGAGACTAGCGGCATGGTGGAGTATTTT.

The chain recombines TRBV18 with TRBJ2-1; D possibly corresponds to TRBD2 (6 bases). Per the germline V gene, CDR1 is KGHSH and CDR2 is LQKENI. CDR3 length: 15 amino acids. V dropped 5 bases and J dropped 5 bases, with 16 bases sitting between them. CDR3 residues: CASSSRDSRDNEQFF. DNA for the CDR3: TGTGCCAGCTCATCCCGGGACTCCCGTGACAATGAGCAGTTCTTC.

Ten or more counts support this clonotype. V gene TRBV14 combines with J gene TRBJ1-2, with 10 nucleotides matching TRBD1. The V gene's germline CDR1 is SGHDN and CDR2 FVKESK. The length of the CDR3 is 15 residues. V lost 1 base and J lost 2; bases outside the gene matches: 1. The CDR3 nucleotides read TGTGCCAGCAGCCAAGTGGGACAGGGGAACTATGGCTACACCTTC. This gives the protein CASSQVGQGNYGYTF.

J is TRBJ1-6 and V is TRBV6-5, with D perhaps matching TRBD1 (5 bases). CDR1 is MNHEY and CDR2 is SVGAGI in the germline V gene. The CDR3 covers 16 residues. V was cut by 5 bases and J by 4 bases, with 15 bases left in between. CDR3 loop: CASSEAQGPYNSPLHF. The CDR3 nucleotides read TGTGCCAGCAGTGAGGCTCAGGGTCCGTATAATTCACCCCTCCACTTT.

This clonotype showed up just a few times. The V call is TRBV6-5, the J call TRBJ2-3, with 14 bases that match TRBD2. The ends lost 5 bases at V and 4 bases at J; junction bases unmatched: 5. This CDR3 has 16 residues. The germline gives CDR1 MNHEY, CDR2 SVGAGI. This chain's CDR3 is CASSHGTSGGPDTQYF. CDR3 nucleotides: TGTGCCAGCAGTCACGGGACTAGCGGGGGCCCAGATACGCAGTATTTT.

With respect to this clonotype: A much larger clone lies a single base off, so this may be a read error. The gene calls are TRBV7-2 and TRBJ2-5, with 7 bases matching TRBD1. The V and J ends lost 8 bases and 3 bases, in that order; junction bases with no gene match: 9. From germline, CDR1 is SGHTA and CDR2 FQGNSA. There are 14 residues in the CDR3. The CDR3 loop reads CASGPNTGEETQYF. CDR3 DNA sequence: TGTGCCAGCGGCCCAAATACAGGGGAAGAGACCCAGTACTTC.

CDR3 in DNA: TGCAGCGTTGTTCTGGCAGAGAAAAACACCATATATTTT. Protein: CSVVLAEKNTIYF. The chain links TRBV29-1 to TRBJ1-3, with D unclear. V lost 4 bases to trimming and J lost 6 bases, with 13 bases between them. The CDR3 sequence is 13 residues long. Germline assignment: CDR1 SQVTM and CDR2 ANQGSEA.

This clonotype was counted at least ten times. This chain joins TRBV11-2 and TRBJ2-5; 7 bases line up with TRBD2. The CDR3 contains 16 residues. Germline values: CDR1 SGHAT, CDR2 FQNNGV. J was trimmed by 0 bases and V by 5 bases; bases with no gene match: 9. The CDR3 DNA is TGTGCCAGCAGCCCCATAGGGCTAGCGGACCAAGAGACCCAGTACTTC. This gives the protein CASSPIGLADQETQYF.

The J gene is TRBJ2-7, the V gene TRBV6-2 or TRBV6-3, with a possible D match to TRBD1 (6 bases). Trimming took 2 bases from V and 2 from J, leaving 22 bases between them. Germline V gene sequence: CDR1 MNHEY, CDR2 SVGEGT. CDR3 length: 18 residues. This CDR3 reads CASSYTAMDSLRPYEQYF. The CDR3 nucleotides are TGTGCCAGCAGTTACACCGCCATGGACAGCCTAAGACCCTACGAGCAGTACTTC.

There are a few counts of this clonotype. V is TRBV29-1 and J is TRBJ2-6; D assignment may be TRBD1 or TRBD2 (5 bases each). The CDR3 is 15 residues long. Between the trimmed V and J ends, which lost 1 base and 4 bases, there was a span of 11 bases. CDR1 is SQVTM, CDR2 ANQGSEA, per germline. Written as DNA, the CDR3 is TGCAGCGTTGAAGGGATGGGGGACGGGGCCAACGTCCTGACTTTC. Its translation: CSVEGMGDGANVLTF.

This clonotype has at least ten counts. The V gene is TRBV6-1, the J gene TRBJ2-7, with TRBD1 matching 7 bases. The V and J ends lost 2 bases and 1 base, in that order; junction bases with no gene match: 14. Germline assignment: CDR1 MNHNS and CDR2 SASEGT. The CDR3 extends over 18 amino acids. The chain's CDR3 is CASSERDRVGVASYEQYF. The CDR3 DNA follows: TGTGCCAGCAGTGAACGCGACAGGGTAGGGGTAGCGTCCTACGAGCAGTACTTC.

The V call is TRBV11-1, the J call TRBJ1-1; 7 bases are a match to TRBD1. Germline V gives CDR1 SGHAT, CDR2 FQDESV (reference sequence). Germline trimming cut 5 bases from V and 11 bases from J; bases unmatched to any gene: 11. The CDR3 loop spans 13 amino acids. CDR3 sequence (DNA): TGTGCCAGCAGCGGCCGACAGGGAGGCGGCGCTTTCTTT. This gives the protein CASSGRQGGGAFF.

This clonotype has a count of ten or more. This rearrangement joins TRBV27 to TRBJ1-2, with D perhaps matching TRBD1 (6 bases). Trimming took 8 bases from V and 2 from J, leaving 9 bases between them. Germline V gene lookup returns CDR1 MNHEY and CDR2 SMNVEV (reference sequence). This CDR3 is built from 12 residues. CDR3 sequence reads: CASRDNNYGYTF. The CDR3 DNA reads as TGTGCCAGCCGGGACAACAACTATGGCTACACCTTC.

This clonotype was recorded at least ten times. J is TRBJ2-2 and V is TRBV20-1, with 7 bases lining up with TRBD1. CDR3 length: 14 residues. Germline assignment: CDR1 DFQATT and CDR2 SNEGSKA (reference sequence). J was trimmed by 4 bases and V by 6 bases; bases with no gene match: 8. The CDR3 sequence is CSAGWSGGTGELFF. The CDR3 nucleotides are TGCAGTGCCGGATGGTCAGGGGGCACCGGGGAGCTGTTTTTT.

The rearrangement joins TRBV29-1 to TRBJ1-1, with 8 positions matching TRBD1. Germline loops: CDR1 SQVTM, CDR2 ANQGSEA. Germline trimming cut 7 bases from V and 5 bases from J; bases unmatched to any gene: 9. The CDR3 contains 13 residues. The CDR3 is CSGQTGAGTEAFF. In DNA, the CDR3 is TGCAGCGGCCAGACAGGGGCCGGAACTGAAGCTTTCTTT. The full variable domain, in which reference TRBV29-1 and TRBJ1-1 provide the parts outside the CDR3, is SAVISQKPSRDICQRGTSLTIQCQVDSQVTMMFWYRQQPGQSLTLIATANQGSEATYESGFVIDKFPISRPNLTFSTLTVSNMSPEDSSIYLCSGQTGAGTEAFFGQGTRLTVV.

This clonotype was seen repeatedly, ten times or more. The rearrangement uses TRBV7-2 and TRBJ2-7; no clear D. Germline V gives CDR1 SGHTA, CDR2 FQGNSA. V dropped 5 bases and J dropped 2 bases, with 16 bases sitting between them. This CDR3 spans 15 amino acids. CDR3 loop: CASSQSFGKAYEQYF. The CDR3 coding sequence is TGTGCCAGCAGCCAAAGTTTTGGTAAAGCCTACGAGCAGTACTTC.

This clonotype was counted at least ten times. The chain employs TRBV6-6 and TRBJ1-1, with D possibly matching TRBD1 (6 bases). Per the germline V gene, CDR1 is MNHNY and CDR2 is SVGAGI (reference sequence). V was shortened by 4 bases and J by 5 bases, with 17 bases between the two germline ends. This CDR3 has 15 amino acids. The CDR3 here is CASSSRQEKWTEAFF. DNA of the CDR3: TGTGCCAGCAGTTCCAGACAGGAAAAGTGGACTGAAGCTTTCTTT.

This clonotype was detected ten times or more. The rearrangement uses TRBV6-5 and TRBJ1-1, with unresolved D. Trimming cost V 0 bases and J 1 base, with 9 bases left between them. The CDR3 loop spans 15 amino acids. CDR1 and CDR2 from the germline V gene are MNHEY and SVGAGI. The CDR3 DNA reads TGTGCCAGCAGTTACTCATATGCGGAGAACACTGAAGCTTTCTTT. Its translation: CASSYSYAENTEAFF.

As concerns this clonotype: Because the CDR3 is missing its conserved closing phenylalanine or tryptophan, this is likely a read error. The CDR3, as DNA: TGTGCCAGCAGCCCGACAGGGAACACTGAAGCTTTCTCT. As protein: CASSPTGNTEAFS. V usage is TRBV6-5 and J usage is TRBJ1-1; tentatively, D is TRBD1 (6 bases). The V and J ends lost 6 bases and 1 base respectively, with 9 bases between them. The CDR3 consists of 13 residues. Germline lookup yields CDR1 MNHEY and CDR2 SVGAGI.

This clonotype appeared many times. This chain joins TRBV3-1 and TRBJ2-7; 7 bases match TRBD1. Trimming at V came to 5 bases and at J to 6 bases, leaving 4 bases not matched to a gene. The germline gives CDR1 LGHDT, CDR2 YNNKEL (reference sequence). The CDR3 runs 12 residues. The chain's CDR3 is CASSKTGPEQYF. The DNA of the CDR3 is TGTGCCAGCAGCAAGACAGGGCCCGAGCAGTACTTC.

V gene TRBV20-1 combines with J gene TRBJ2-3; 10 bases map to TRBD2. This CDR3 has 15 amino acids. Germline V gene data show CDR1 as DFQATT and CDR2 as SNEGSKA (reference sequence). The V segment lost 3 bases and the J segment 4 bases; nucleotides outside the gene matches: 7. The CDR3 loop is CSARGAGGPADTQYF. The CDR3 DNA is TGCAGTGCTAGGGGAGCGGGGGGGCCGGCAGATACGCAGTATTTT.

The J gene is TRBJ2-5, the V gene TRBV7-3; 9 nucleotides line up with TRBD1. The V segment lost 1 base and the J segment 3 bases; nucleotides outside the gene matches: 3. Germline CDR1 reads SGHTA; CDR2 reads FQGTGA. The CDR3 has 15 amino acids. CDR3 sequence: CASSLRGTGKETQYF. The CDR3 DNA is TGTGCCAGCAGCTTAAGGGGGACAGGGAAAGAGACCCAGTACTTC.

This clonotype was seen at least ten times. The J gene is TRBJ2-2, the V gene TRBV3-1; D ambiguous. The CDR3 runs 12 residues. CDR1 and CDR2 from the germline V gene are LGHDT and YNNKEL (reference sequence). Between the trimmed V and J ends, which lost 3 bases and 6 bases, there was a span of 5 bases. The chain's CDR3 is CASSHVAGELFF. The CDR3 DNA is TGTGCCAGCAGCCATGTTGCCGGGGAGCTGTTTTTT.